Shown below are 5 T cell receptor beta chains from a single sample sequenced in a study of blood T cell repertoires in COVID-19. Sequencing used immunoSEQ multiplex PCR; TCRdb keeps in-frame clones, though not all of them. This table has 150,000 to 200,000 clones, less than 90% appearing once. The sample consisted of peripheral blood. Receptor source: a woman in her 70s with COVID-19, enrolled during active disease.

The gene calls are TRBV11-1 and TRBJ2-1; no firm D call. This CDR3 contains 15 residues. Trimming stripped 4 bases from V and 0 bases from J, with 10 bases between. CDR1 and CDR2 (germline): SGHAT, FQDESV (reference sequence). The CDR3 region is CASSYSQISYNEQFF. The CDR3 DNA reads as TGTGCCAGCAGCTATAGCCAAATCTCCTACAATGAGCAGTTCTTC.

The J gene is TRBJ2-7, the V gene TRBV28, with D maybe TRBD2 (6 bases). Germline CDR1 MDHEN, CDR2 SYDVKM. Between the trimmed V and J ends, which lost 5 bases and 0 bases, there was a span of 14 bases. The CDR3 contains 15 residues. The CDR3 is CASSPGGAASYEQYF. The CDR3 DNA reads as TGTGCCAGCAGTCCGGGCGGGGCAGCCTCCTACGAGCAGTACTTC.

This clone was recorded many times. The V and J genes are TRBV7-2 and TRBJ2-1; possible D gene TRBD2, 7 bases. The CDR3 covers 18 residues. Between the trimmed V and J ends, which lost 6 bases and 5 bases, there was a span of 26 bases. Germline V gives CDR1 SGHTA, CDR2 FQGNSA. The CDR3 DNA is TGTGCCAGCAGGCAGAAGCTGGGGGGGCTACTGGACGACAATGAGCAGTTCTTC. The encoded protein is CASRQKLGGLLDDNEQFF.

The rearrangement links TRBV5-4 to TRBJ2-1, with a weak D call TRBD2 (6 bases). Trimming left V 0 bases short and J 4 bases short, with 17 bases between. Germline CDR1 SGHNT, CDR2 YYREEE (reference sequence). The length of the CDR3 is 17 residues. Written as DNA, the CDR3 is TGTGCCAGCAGCTTGGGCCCCCAGGAGCGGGTATACAATGAGCAGTTCTTC. Translated: CASSLGPQERVYNEQFF. The variable domain in full, completed from reference TRBV5-4 and TRBJ2-1, reads ETGVTQSPTHLIKTRGQQVTLRCSSQSGHNTVSWYQQALGQGPQFIFQYYREEENGRGNFPPRFSGLQFPNYSSELNVNALELDDSALYLCASSLGPQERVYNEQFFGPGTRLTVL.

V usage is TRBV15 and J usage is TRBJ1-4; TRBD1 matches at 10 bases. Per germline, CDR1 LNHNV and CDR2 YYDKDF (reference sequence). With V trimmed by 3 bases and J by 5 bases, 6 bases remained unmatched. The length of the CDR3 is 16 residues. CDR3 in amino acids: CATSSALGQGNEKLFF. CDR3 nucleotides: TGTGCCACCAGCAGTGCCTTGGGACAGGGGAATGAAAAACTGTTTTTT.